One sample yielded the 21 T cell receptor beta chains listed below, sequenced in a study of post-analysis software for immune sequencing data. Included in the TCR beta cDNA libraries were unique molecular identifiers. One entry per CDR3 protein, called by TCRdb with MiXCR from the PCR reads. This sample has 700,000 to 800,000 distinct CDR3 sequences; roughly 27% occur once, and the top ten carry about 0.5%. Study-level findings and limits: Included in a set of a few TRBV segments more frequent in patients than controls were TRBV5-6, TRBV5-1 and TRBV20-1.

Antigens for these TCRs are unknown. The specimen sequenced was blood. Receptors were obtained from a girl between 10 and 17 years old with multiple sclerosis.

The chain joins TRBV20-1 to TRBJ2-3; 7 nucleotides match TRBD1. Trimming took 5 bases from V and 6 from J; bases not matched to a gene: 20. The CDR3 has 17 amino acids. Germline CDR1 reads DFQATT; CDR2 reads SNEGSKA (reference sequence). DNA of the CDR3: TGCAGTGCTGCCCTAAGGGACAGCCCCACCTTGGTCGATACGCAGTATTTT. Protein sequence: CSAALRDSPTLVDTQYF.

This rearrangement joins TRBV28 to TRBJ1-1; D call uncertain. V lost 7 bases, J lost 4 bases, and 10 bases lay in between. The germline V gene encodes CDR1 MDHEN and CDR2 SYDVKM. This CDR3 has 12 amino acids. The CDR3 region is CASTRYGTEAFF. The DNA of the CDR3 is TGTGCCAGCACCCGGTATGGCACTGAAGCTTTCTTT.

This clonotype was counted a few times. The CDR3 coding sequence is TGCAGTGCTAGAGACAGTTCTAGAGGGGCCAACGTCCTGACTTTC. It translates to CSARDSSRGANVLTF. The gene calls are TRBV20-1 and TRBJ2-6; D remains unclear. The V gene's germline CDR1 is DFQATT and CDR2 SNEGSKA (reference sequence). The CDR3 extends over 15 amino acids. Trimming cost V 0 bases and J 4 bases, with 10 bases left between them.

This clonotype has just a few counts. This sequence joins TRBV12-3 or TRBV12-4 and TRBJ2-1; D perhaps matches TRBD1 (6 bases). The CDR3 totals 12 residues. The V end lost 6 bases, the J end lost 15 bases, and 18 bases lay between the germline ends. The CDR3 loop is CASSRDRSLVFF. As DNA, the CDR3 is TGTGCCAGCAGCCGAGACAGGTCTCTGGTGTTCTTC.

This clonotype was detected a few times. The CDR3: CASNLGLEGSNQPQHF. CDR3 nucleotides: TGTGCCAGCAACCTGGGGTTGGAGGGAAGCAATCAGCCCCAGCATTTT. This chain connects TRBV28 to TRBJ1-5; no definite D call. CDR1 and CDR2 (germline): MDHEN, SYDVKM. V was clipped by 7 bases and J by 1 base, with 17 bases between them. This CDR3 comprises 16 residues.

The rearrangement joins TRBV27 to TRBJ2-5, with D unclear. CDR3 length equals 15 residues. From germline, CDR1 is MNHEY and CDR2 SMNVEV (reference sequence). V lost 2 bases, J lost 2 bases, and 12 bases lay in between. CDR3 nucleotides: TGTGCCAGCAGTTTAATATGGTCGGCACAAGAGACCCAGTACTTC. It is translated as CASSLIWSAQETQYF.

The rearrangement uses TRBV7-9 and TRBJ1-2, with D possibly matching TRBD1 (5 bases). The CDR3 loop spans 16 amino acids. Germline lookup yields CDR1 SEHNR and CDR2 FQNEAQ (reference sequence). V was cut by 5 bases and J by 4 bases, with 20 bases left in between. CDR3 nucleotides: TGTGCCAGCAGCGTTGGTTTCCGGCAGGGCTTCTATGGCTACACCTTC. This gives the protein CASSVGFRQGFYGYTF. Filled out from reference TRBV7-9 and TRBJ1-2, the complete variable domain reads DTGVSQNPRHKITKRGQNVTFRCDPISEHNRLYWYRQTLGQGPEFLTYFQNEAQLEKSRLLSDRFSAERPKGSFSTLEIQRTEQGDSAMYLCASSVGFRQGFYGYTFGSGTRLTVV.

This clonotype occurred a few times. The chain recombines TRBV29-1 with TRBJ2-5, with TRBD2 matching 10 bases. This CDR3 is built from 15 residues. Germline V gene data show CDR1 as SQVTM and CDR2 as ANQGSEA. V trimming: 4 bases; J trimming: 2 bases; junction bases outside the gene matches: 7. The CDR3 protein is CSVGLAGGGQETQYF. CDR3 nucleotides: TGCAGCGTTGGACTAGCGGGCGGGGGGCAAGAGACCCAGTACTTC. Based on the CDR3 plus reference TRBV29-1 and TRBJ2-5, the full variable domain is SAVISQKPSRDICQRGTSLTIQCQVDSQVTMMFWYRQQPGQSLTLIATANQGSEATYESGFVIDKFPISRPNLTFSTLTVSNMSPEDSSIYLCSVGLAGGGQETQYFGPGTRLLVL.

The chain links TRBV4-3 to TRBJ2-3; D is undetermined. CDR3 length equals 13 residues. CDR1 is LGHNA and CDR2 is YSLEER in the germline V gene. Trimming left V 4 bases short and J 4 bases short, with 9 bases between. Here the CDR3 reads CASSRNYPDTQYF. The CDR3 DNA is TGCGCCAGCAGCCGGAACTACCCAGATACGCAGTATTTT.

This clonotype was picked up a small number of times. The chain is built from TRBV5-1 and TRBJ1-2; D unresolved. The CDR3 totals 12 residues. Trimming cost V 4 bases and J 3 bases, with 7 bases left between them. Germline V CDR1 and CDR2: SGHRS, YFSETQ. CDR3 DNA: TGCGCCAGCAGCGCATCCGACTATGGCTACACCTTC. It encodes CASSASDYGYTF.

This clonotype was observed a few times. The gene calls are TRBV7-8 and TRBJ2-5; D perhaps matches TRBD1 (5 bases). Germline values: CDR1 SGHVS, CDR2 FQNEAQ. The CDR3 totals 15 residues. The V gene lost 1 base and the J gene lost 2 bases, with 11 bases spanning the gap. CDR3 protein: CASSLVQGTQETQYF. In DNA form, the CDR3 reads TGTGCCAGCAGCTTAGTCCAGGGAACACAAGAGACCCAGTACTTC.

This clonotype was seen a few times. The DNA of the CDR3 is TGTGCCAGCAGCTTAGATGGCAGCCGAACCCGGACCCAGTACTTC. Translation: CASSLDGSRTRTQYF. The V and J genes are TRBV7-2 and TRBJ2-5; D unresolved. This CDR3 is built from 15 residues. The germline V and J ends were trimmed by 1 base and 7 bases, with 16 bases remaining between them. In germline, CDR1 is SGHTA, CDR2 FQGNSA.

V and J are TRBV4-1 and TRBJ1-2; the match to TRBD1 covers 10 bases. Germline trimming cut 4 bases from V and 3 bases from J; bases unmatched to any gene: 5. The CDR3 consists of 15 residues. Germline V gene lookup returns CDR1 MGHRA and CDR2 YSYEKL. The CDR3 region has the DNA TGCGCCAGCAGCCCAGGGACAGGGGCACACTATGGCTACACCTTC. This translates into CASSPGTGAHYGYTF.

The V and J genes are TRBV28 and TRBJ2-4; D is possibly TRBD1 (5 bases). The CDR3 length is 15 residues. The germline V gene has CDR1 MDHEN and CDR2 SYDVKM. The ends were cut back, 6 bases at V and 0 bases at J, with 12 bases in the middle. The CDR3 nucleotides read TGTGCCAGCAGGGATCCAGGGATAGCCAAAAACATTCAGTACTTC. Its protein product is CASRDPGIAKNIQYF.

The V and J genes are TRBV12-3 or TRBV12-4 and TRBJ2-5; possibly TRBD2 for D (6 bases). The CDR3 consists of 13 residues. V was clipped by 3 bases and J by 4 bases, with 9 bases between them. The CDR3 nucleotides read TGTGCCAGCAGTTTCGGGGGTGCAGAGACCCAGTACTTC. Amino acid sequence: CASSFGGAETQYF.

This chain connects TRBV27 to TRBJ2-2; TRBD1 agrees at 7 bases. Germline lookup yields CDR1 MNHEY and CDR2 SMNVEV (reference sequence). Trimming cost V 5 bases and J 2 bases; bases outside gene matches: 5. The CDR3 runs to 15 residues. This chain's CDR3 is CASSPDRVNTGELFF. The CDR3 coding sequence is TGTGCCAGCAGTCCCGACAGGGTCAACACCGGGGAGCTGTTTTTT.

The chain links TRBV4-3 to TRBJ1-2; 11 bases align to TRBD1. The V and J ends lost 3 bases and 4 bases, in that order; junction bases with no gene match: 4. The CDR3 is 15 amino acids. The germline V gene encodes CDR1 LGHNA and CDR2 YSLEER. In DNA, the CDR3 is TGCGCCAGCAGCCAGGGGGACAGGGGGGGCTATGGCTACACCTTC. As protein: CASSQGDRGGYGYTF.

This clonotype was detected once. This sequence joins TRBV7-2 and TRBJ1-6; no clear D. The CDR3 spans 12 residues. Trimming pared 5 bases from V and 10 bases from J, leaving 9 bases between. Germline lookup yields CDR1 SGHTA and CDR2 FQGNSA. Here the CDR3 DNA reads TGTGCCAGCAGCCTAGAATTATCACCCCTCCACTTT. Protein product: CASSLELSPLHF.

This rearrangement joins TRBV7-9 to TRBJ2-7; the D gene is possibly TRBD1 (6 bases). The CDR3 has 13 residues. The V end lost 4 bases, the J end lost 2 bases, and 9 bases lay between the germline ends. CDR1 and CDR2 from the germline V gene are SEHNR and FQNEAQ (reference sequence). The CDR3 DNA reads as TGTGCCAGCAGCTGGCAGGGGACCTACGAGCAGTACTTC. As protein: CASSWQGTYEQYF.

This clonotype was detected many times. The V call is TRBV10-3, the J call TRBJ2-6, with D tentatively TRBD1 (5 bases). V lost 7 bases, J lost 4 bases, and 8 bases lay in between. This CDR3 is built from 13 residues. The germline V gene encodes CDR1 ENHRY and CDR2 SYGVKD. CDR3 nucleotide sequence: TGTGCCATCACAGGGAACGGGGCCAACGTCCTGACTTTC. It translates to CAITGNGANVLTF.

In DNA form, the CDR3 reads TGTGCCAGCGGGACGGCCACCTATAATTCACCCCTCCACTTT. It yields the protein CASGTATYNSPLHF. The gene calls are TRBV28 and TRBJ1-6; D may be TRBD1 (5 bases). The V end was cut by 8 bases, the J end by 2 bases, with 10 bases between. Germline V CDR1 and CDR2: MDHEN, SYDVKM. The CDR3 totals 14 residues.